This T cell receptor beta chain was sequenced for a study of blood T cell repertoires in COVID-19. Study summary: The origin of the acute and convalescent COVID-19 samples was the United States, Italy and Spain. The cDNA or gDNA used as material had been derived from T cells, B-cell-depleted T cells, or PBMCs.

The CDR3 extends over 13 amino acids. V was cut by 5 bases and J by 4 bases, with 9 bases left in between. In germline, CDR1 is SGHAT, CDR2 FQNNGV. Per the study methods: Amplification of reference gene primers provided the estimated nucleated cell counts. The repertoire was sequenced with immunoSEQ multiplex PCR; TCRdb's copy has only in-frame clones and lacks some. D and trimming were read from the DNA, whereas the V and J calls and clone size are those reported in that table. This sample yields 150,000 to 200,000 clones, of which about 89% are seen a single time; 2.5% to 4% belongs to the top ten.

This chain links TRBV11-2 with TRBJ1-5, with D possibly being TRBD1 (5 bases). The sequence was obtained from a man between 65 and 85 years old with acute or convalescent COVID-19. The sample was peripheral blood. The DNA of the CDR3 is TGTGCCAGCAGCCGACAGATGAATCAGCCCCAGCATTTT. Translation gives CASSRQMNQPQHF.